This T cell receptor beta chain was recorded in a study of cytomegalovirus exposure and HLA in healthy donors. General study findings and limits: The investigators catalogued 164 TCR beta chains as cytomegalovirus-associated.

Regarding this clone: Its cognate antigen is unknown.

The germline gives CDR1 SGDLS, CDR2 YYNGEE. V lost 3 bases and J 5 bases, leaving 24 bases between the germline ends. This CDR3 has 18 residues. The PCR made use of 60 Vbeta and 13 Jbeta primers. Sequencing was performed with immunoSEQ multiplex PCR; in TCRdb, only in-frame clones are kept and a portion is missing. Among fewer than 90,000 clones, around 75% were seen once, and the ten largest hold approximately 15%. The clonotype originates from a woman in her thirties or forties in good health and CMV-seropositive. The sample was PBMCs. The chain joins TRBV9 to TRBJ2-1; D perhaps matches TRBD2 (6 bases). The CDR3 region has the DNA TGTGCCAGCAGCGCTACTTACAGGCGGGGTGGTGGGGACAATGAGCAGTTCTTC. Amino acid sequence: CASSATYRRGGGDNEQFF.